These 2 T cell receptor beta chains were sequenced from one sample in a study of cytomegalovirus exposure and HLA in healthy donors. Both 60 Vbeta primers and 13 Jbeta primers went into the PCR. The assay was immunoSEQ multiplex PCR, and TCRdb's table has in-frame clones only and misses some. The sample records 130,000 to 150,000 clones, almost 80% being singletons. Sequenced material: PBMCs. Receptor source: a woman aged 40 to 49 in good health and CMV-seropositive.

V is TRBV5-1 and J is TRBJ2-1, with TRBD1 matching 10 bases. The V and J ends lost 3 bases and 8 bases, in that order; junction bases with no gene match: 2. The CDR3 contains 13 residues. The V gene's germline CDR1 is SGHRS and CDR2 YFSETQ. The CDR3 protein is CASSSGQGDEQFF. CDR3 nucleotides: TGCGCCAGCAGCTCAGGACAGGGGGATGAGCAGTTCTTC.

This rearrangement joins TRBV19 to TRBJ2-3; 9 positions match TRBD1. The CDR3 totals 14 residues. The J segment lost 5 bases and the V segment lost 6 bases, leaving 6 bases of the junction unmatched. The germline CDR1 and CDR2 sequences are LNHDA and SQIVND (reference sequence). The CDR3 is CASSRDRVIDTQYF. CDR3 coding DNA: TGTGCCAGTAGCAGGGACAGGGTTATAGATACGCAGTATTTT.